This TCR beta chain was profiled in a study of cytomegalovirus exposure and HLA in healthy donors. The germline CDR1 and CDR2 sequences are MNHEY and SMNVEV (reference sequence). The CDR3 contains 14 residues. With 3 bases clipped from V and 7 bases from J, the junction kept 5 bases outside the gene matches. PCR was performed using 60 Vbeta and 13 Jbeta primers. Produced via immunoSEQ multiplex PCR; TCRdb's table is partial and in-frame only. The repertoire includes 150,000 to 200,000 clones, 79% of them detected once, and more than 1.5% sits in the top ten. The rearrangement links TRBV27 to TRBJ1-2; 10 bases map to TRBD1. The clonotype was recovered from a woman in her fifties or sixties in good health and CMV-seronegative. The sequencing input was PBMCs. The chain's CDR3 is CASSFRQGASGYTF. Written as DNA, the CDR3 is TGTGCCAGCAGTTTTCGACAGGGGGCCTCTGGCTACACCTTC.